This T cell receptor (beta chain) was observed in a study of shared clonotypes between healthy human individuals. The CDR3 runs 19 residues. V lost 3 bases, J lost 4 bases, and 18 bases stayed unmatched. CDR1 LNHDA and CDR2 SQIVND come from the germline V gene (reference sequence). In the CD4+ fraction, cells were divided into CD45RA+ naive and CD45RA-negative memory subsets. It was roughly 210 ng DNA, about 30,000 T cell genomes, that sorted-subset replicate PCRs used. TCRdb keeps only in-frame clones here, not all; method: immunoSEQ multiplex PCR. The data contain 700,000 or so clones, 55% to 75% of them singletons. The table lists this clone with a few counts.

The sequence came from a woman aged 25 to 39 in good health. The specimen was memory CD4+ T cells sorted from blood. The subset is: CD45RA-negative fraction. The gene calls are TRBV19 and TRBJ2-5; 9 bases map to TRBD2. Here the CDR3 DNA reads TGTGCCAGTAGTATCTCTGTCGGGACTAGCACCCGAGGCACAGAGACCCAGTACTTC. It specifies CASSISVGTSTRGTETQYF.